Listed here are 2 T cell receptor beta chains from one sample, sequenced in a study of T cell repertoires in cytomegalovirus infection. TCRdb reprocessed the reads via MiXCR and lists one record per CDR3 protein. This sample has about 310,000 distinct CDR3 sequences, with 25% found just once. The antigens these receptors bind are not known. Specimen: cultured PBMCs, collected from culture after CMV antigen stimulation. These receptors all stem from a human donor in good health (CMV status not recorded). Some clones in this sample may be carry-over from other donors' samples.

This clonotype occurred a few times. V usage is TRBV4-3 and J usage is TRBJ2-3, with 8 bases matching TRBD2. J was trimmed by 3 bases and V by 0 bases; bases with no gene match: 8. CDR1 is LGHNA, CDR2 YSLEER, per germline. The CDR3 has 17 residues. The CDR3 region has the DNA TGCGCCAGCAGCCAAGATCACGCGAGCGGGAGTACAGATACGCAGTATTTT. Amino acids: CASSQDHASGSTDTQYF.

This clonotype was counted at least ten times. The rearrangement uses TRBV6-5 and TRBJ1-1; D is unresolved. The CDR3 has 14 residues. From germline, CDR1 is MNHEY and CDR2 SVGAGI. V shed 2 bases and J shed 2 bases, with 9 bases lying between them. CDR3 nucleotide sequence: TGTGCCAGCAGTTACCGCCTTCAAAACACTGAAGCTTTCTTT. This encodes CASSYRLQNTEAFF.